This TCR beta chain appears in the sequencing data of a study of blood T cell repertoires in COVID-19. Whole-study context: Some COVID-19 samples were acute and others convalescent; all came from the United States, Italy and Spain.

TCRdb's table, derived via immunoSEQ multiplex PCR, lists solely in-frame clones and lacks some. The sample has around 100,000 clones, about 92% seen once. In germline, CDR1 is SQVTM, CDR2 ANQGSEA. This CDR3 comprises 14 residues. V was clipped by 4 bases and J by 8 bases; unmatched bases: 12. This clone was seen a single time. This chain links TRBV29-1 with TRBJ1-1; 8 bases map to TRBD1. Sequencing used peripheral blood. The TCR was taken from a woman older than 75 in a cohort sampled during active COVID-19. The CDR3 is CSVVTGQDKYEAFF. The CDR3 DNA follows: TGCAGCGTTGTGACGGGACAGGACAAGTACGAAGCTTTCTTT.